Below, 30 T cell receptor beta chains from the same sample are listed, as sequenced in a study of cytomegalovirus exposure and HLA in healthy donors (dated by TCRdb to the late 2010s). Receptor libraries were prepared by the immunoSEQ multiplex PCR assay. For the multiplex PCR, a mixture combining 60 forward primers for TCR Vbeta segments and 13 reverse primers for TCR Jbeta segments was used. TCRdb mirrors the immuneACCESS table, restricted to in-frame sequences. Some clones are absent from its copies; in checked studies, under half trace to an unresolved V gene, and the reason for the others is unknown. The sample table holds 60,000 to 85,000 clones, of which 74% were seen once. 9.5% to 12% of the sample lies in the top ten. Sequenced material: PBMCs. The receptors derive from a human donor in good health.

The chain is built from TRBV28 and TRBJ1-1; TRBD1 agrees at 10 bases. Germline V gives CDR1 MDHEN, CDR2 SYDVKM. This CDR3 spans 15 amino acids. V trimming: 2 bases; J trimming: 3 bases; junction bases outside the gene matches: 3. CDR3 loop: CASSLTGTGDTEAFF. As DNA, the CDR3 is TGTGCCAGCAGTTTAACCGGGACAGGGGACACTGAAGCTTTCTTT.

This chain uses TRBV6-5 with TRBJ2-7; 9 positions match TRBD1. V trimming: 8 bases; J trimming: 4 bases; junction bases outside the gene matches: 9. CDR3 length: 14 residues. Germline V gene data show CDR1 as MNHEY and CDR2 as SVGAGI. The CDR3 bases are TGTGCCAGCTCACCAACAGGGGGCGTTTACGAGCAGTACTTC. This sequence encodes CASSPTGGVYEQYF.

This chain joins TRBV4-1 and TRBJ2-7; D may be TRBD2 (5 bases). The germline V and J ends were trimmed by 0 bases and 5 bases, with 11 bases remaining between them. This CDR3 is built from 14 residues. Germline V gene sequence: CDR1 MGHRA, CDR2 YSYEKL. Written as DNA, the CDR3 is TGCGCCAGCAGCCAAGAAGGGAGATCCGACGAGCAGTACTTC. Translating it yields CASSQEGRSDEQYF.

This clone was counted between two and nine times. The V gene is TRBV30, the J gene TRBJ2-1, with 7 bases lining up with TRBD1. J lost 9 bases, V lost 0 bases, and 5 bases had no gene match. Germline V gene sequence: CDR1 GTSNPN, CDR2 SVGIG (reference sequence). This CDR3 has 13 residues. CDR3 in DNA: TGTGCCTGGAGTGTACAGGGGATGAGTGAGCAGTTCTTC. Encoded protein: CAWSVQGMSEQFF.

In DNA form, the CDR3 reads TGTGCCAGCAGCCCCTCTAGCGGGGTCTACACAGATACGCAGTATTTT. Protein product: CASSPSSGVYTDTQYF. J is TRBJ2-3 and V is TRBV5-6; TRBD2 agrees at 9 bases. The V segment lost 4 bases and the J segment 2 bases; nucleotides outside the gene matches: 8. From germline, CDR1 is SGHDT and CDR2 YYEEEE. The CDR3 runs 16 residues.

The V and J genes are TRBV10-2 and TRBJ2-5, with unresolved D. This CDR3 region has 13 residues. The ends were cut back, 2 bases at V and 6 bases at J, with 10 bases in the middle. Germline loops: CDR1 WSHSY, CDR2 SAAADI. In nucleotides, the CDR3 is TGCGCCAGCAGTGAGGGTAGCTGGCAGACCCAGTACTTC. Translated, it gives CASSEGSWQTQYF.

The chain employs TRBV19 and TRBJ2-7; the match to TRBD1 covers 11 bases. The J segment lost 4 bases and the V segment lost 2 bases, leaving 4 bases of the junction unmatched. Germline CDR1 is LNHDA and CDR2 is SQIVND (reference sequence). The CDR3 is 15 amino acids. CDR3 amino acids: CASSIPGQGVYEQYF. For the CDR3, the DNA is TGTGCCAGTAGTATACCGGGACAGGGGGTTTACGAGCAGTACTTC.

The chain couples TRBV27 to TRBJ1-1, with a possible D match to TRBD1 (5 bases). CDR1 is MNHEY and CDR2 is SMNVEV in the germline V gene (reference sequence). Trimming took off 6 bases at V and 3 bases at J, with 14 bases between the two ends. This CDR3 has 14 residues. For the CDR3, the DNA is TGTGCCAGCAGGATGACAGCTCTTTACACTGAAGCTTTCTTT. Residues: CASRMTALYTEAFF.

The V call is TRBV6-1, the J call TRBJ2-4; D unclear. Trimming removed 4 bases at V and 7 bases at J, with 11 bases between. Germline CDR1 and CDR2: MNHNS and SASEGT. The CDR3 totals 13 residues. The DNA of the CDR3 is TGTGCCAGCAGTGGTGGCAGGATGAACATTCAGTACTTC. Amino acids: CASSGGRMNIQYF.

This chain joins TRBV5-1 and TRBJ1-1; unclear D gene. The CDR3 contains 11 residues. Deletions cut 0 bases from V and 6 bases from J, with 3 bases between. Germline V gene lookup returns CDR1 SGHRS and CDR2 YFSETQ. The CDR3 here is CASSLGPEAFF. The CDR3, as DNA: TGCGCCAGCAGCTTGGGGCCTGAAGCTTTCTTT. The variable domain in full, completed from reference TRBV5-1 and TRBJ1-1, reads KAGVTQTPRYLIKTRGQQVTLSCSPISGHRSVSWYQQTPGQGLQFLFEYFSETQRNKGNFPGRFSGRQFSNSRSEMNVSTLELGDSALYLCASSLGPEAFFGQGTRLTVV.

The chain has TRBV9 and TRBJ2-7; the match to TRBD1 covers 7 bases. J gave up 6 bases and V 0 bases, and 3 bases lay outside the gene matches. This CDR3 has 13 amino acids. CDR1 SGDLS and CDR2 YYNGEE come from the germline V gene. CDR3 bases: TGTGCCAGCAGCGTAGACAGGGGTAGCGAGCAGTACTTC. It translates to CASSVDRGSEQYF.

The chain combines TRBV7-6 with TRBJ2-7, with 13 bases lining up with TRBD2. The J segment lost 4 bases and the V segment lost 5 bases, leaving 8 bases of the junction unmatched. The germline CDR1 and CDR2 sequences are SGHVS and FNYEAQ. The CDR3 sequence is 16 residues long. The CDR3 bases are TGTGCCAGCAGCCCGAGCCGGACTAGCGGGAGATACGAGCAGTACTTC. Its translation is CASSPSRTSGRYEQYF.

The J gene is TRBJ2-7, the V gene TRBV6-5; 7 bases are a match to TRBD2. With 7 bases clipped from V and 0 bases from J, the junction kept 6 bases outside the gene matches. This CDR3 comprises 14 residues. Looked up from germline, CDR1 is MNHEY and CDR2 is SVGAGI. Written as DNA, the CDR3 is TGTGCCAGCAAGTGGACGGGAGGCTCCTACGAGCAGTACTTC. Protein: CASKWTGGSYEQYF.

The CDR3 DNA reads TGCGCCAGCAGCGTGGGACTAGCGGGAGGATGGAATGAGCAGTTCTTC. This sequence encodes CASSVGLAGGWNEQFF. This chain links TRBV5-1 with TRBJ2-1; 15 bases map to TRBD2. The V gene end was trimmed by 4 bases and the J gene end by 7 bases; junction bases not matched to a gene: 6. The CDR3 sequence is 16 residues long. Per germline, CDR1 SGHRS and CDR2 YFSETQ.

This clone was counted at least ten times. The chain has TRBV6-4 and TRBJ2-6; no reliable D call. This CDR3 has 16 amino acids. Germline values: CDR1 MRHNA, CDR2 SNTAGT. Trimming cost V 2 bases and J 0 bases, with 8 bases left between them. The CDR3 sequence is CASSDMPGSGANVLTF. The CDR3 coding sequence is TGTGCCAGCAGTGACATGCCCGGCTCTGGGGCCAACGTCCTGACTTTC.

The V and J genes are TRBV14 and TRBJ2-7, with 9 positions matching TRBD2. Unmatched junction bases numbered 8, after V lost 1 base and J lost 4 bases. Per germline, CDR1 SGHDN and CDR2 FVKESK. CDR3 length equals 16 residues. This CDR3 is CASSQGLLAGKYEQYF. CDR3 in DNA: TGTGCCAGCAGCCAAGGTCTGCTAGCGGGGAAGTACGAGCAGTACTTC.

This clone was seen just once. The J gene is TRBJ1-2, the V gene TRBV28; TRBD1 matches 9 bases. The CDR3 has 15 amino acids. V shed 6 bases and J 4 bases; nucleotides not matched to a gene: 9. The germline V gene has CDR1 MDHEN and CDR2 SYDVKM. In nucleotides, the CDR3 is TGTGCCAGCAGCCGCGGACAGGGGTCATCCTATGGCTACACCTTC. This codes for CASSRGQGSSYGYTF.

The V call is TRBV25-1, the J call TRBJ2-5; D perhaps matches TRBD2 (5 bases). V was pared by 4 bases and J by 5 bases, with 14 bases between. CDR1 is MGHDK, CDR2 SYGVNS, per germline. The CDR3 runs to 14 residues. The CDR3 region has the DNA TGTGCCAGCAGTGTAAGTCTCCCGGGGGAGACCCAGTACTTC. Amino acids: CASSVSLPGETQYF. Using reference TRBV25-1 and TRBJ2-5 for the parts outside the CDR3, the full variable domain is EADIYQTPRYLVIGTGKKITLECSQTMGHDKMYWYQQDPGMELHLIHYSYGVNSTEKGDLSSESTVSRIRTEHFPLTLESARPSHTSQYLCASSVSLPGETQYFGPGTRLLVL.

The chain uses TRBV5-4 and TRBJ2-3; TRBD1 matches at 7 bases. This CDR3 has 15 amino acids. Germline V gives CDR1 SGHNT, CDR2 YYREEE (reference sequence). Germline trimming cut 3 bases from V and 2 bases from J; bases unmatched to any gene: 6. The CDR3 nucleotides read TGTGCCAGCAGCTCGCCGGGACAGCACACAGATACGCAGTATTTT. It yields the protein CASSSPGQHTDTQYF.

The V and J genes are TRBV20-1 and TRBJ1-1; no clear D. Germline V gives CDR1 DFQATT, CDR2 SNEGSKA (reference sequence). Trimming pared 6 bases from V and 5 bases from J, leaving 7 bases between. This CDR3 has 10 residues. CDR3 sequence reads: CSAVRTEAFF. Written as DNA, the CDR3 is TGCAGTGCCGTGAGGACTGAAGCTTTCTTT.

Only one count was recorded for this clone. The chain employs TRBV6-1 and TRBJ2-5, with TRBD2 matching over 9 bases. Germline CDR1 is MNHNS and CDR2 is SASEGT. The CDR3 consists of 16 residues. The junction had 8 bases not matched to a gene; V was cut back by 1 base and J by 5 bases. The CDR3 sequence: CASSEDRLAERETQYF. CDR3 nucleotide sequence: TGTGCCAGCAGTGAAGATAGACTAGCGGAAAGGGAGACCCAGTACTTC.

This rearrangement joins TRBV30 to TRBJ2-2; D may be TRBD2 (6 bases). The CDR3 consists of 15 residues. Germline lookup yields CDR1 GTSNPN and CDR2 SVGIG (reference sequence). The V end lost 4 bases, the J end lost 6 bases, and 18 bases lay between the germline ends. CDR3 DNA: TGTGCCTGGAACCTCAAAGGGACTCCCTCCGGGGAGCTGTTTTTT. Translated: CAWNLKGTPSGELFF. The full variable domain, in which reference TRBV30 and TRBJ2-2 provide the parts outside the CDR3, is SQTIHQWPATLVQPVGSPLSLECTVEGTSNPNLYWYRQAAGRGLQLLFYSVGIGQISSEVPQNLSASRPQDRQFILSSKKLLLSDSGFYLCAWNLKGTPSGELFFGEGSRLTVL.

The V and J genes are TRBV10-3 and TRBJ2-7, with 8 bases lining up with TRBD1. This CDR3 region has 13 residues. V gave up 3 bases and J gave up 6 bases; unmatched junction bases: 4. The germline V gene has CDR1 ENHRY and CDR2 SYGVKD. CDR3 amino acids: CAISDPDRGEQYF. The CDR3 nucleotides read TGTGCCATCAGTGACCCCGACAGGGGCGAGCAGTACTTC.

The J gene is TRBJ1-2, the V gene TRBV30, with 7 bases fitting TRBD1. This CDR3 has 12 amino acids. Looked up from germline, CDR1 is GTSNPN and CDR2 is SVGIG (reference sequence). For the CDR3, the DNA is TGTGCACGGGACAGACGGGGCTATGGCTACACCTTC. Translated: CARDRRGYGYTF.

This clone showed up just a few times. The chain combines TRBV29-1 with TRBJ2-2; D unclear. The V gene lost 4 bases and the J gene lost 4 bases, with 7 bases spanning the gap. The germline V gene has CDR1 SQVTM and CDR2 ANQGSEA. The length of the CDR3 is 12 residues. CDR3 loop: CSVVVGTGELFF. The CDR3, as DNA: TGCAGCGTTGTAGTTGGCACCGGGGAGCTGTTTTTT.

The chain has TRBV30 and TRBJ1-1, with 7 bases matching TRBD1. V lost 0 bases and J lost 5; bases outside the gene matches: 12. The length of the CDR3 is 16 residues. Germline CDR1 and CDR2: GTSNPN and SVGIG (reference sequence). The CDR3 nucleotides are TGTGCCTGGAGTGTATCCGGCAGGGGGTTTGAGACTGAAGCTTTCTTT. Translating gives CAWSVSGRGFETEAFF.

This chain's CDR3 is CASSWASGEGTDTQYF. The CDR3 bases are TGTGCCAGCAGCTGGGCTAGCGGGGAAGGGACAGATACGCAGTATTTT. The chain has TRBV9 and TRBJ2-3; 9 bases map to TRBD2. V gave up 4 bases and J gave up 3 bases; unmatched junction bases: 9. The V gene's germline CDR1 is SGDLS and CDR2 YYNGEE. This CDR3 is built from 16 residues.

V gene TRBV12-5 combines with J gene TRBJ1-5, with D possibly TRBD1 on 5 matching bases. CDR1 LGHNT and CDR2 FRNRAP come from the germline V gene. V shed 0 bases and J shed 6 bases, with 9 bases lying between them. The CDR3 length is 14 residues. The CDR3 coding sequence is TGTGCTAGTGGTTTGGTATCGGGGGTTCAGCCCCAGCATTTT. Translated: CASGLVSGVQPQHF.

The chain joins TRBV28 to TRBJ1-1; 8 bases align to TRBD1. V trimming: 4 bases; J trimming: 7 bases; junction bases outside the gene matches: 8. The CDR3 has 14 residues. Germline V gene sequence: CDR1 MDHEN, CDR2 SYDVKM. In DNA form, the CDR3 reads TGTGCCAGCAGTTCGACAGGGGAGCGCCATGAAGCTTTCTTT. Protein sequence: CASSSTGERHEAFF.

Here the CDR3 reads CSVVPGLAVHNEQFF. The CDR3 DNA reads as TGCAGCGTTGTGCCGGGACTAGCGGTACACAATGAGCAGTTCTTC. The genes are TRBV29-1 and TRBJ2-1; 11 bases match TRBD2. This CDR3 comprises 15 residues. The V gene end was trimmed by 4 bases and the J gene end by 5 bases; junction bases not matched to a gene: 7. The V gene's germline CDR1 is SQVTM and CDR2 ANQGSEA.